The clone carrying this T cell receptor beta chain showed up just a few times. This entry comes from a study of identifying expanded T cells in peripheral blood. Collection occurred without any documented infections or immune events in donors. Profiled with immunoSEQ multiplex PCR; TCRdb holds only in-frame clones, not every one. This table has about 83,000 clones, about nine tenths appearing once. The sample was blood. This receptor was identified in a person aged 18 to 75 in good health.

The CDR3 loop reads CASSSGNIGEQFF. CDR3 bases: TGTGCCAGCAGCTCCGGGAACATCGGTGAGCAGTTCTTC. The V and J genes are TRBV5-4 and TRBJ2-1, with D tentatively TRBD2 (5 bases). CDR3 length: 13 amino acids. V shed 3 bases and J shed 9 bases, with 13 bases lying between them. From germline, CDR1 is SGHNT and CDR2 YYREEE (reference sequence).